This T cell receptor (beta chain) was observed in a study of blood T cells in healthy people across ages (dated by TCRdb to between 2014 and 2016). Regarding the study in general: In model experiments, roughly one uniquely barcoded TCR beta cDNA molecule per two T cells was captured by template switching. The study measured age-related changes in TCR beta repertoire diversity using deep sequencing normalized with unique cDNA molecular identifiers. For two donors (one aged 18 to 29 and one aged 80 or older), the study analyzed two additional independent replicas of 1 million unique cDNA reads from the same blood draw. Donors were grouped into four age groups: young (average approximately 15 years), middle-aged (39), aged (roughly 67) and long-lived (roughly 80). Donors of different ages were randomly distributed across sequencing lanes to avoid experimental bias.

The full study reports these points: As age increased, observed TCR beta diversity per million T cells dropped in a roughly linear way, and a significant reduction was already evident by age around 41. Compared with the aged group, the long-lived group had more naive CD4+ T cells, fewer expanded clones and increased TCR diversity, a pattern suggesting age selection. Total diversity estimates from one million sequenced T cells were considered lower bounds and underestimates. Since profiling was done on bulk unsorted PBMCs, naive and antigen-experienced compartments could not be conclusively compared. A strong correlation was found between observed TCR beta diversity and the percentage of naive T cells measured by flow cytometry. Donor CMV infection status was unknown, potentially confounding age-related changes in expanded clonotypes.

Library construction relied on 5' RACE. The sample was run on an Illumina HiSeq 2500. A second PCR of roughly 6 to 11 cycles was run with a J-beta primer mix and a sample-barcoded 5' primer. A unique molecular identifier was introduced onto each TCR beta cDNA molecule by a template-switch 5' adaptor carrying 12 random nucleotides. Each sample yielded at least 2.5 million CDR3-containing paired-end reads. First-strand cDNA synthesis was performed from all RNA using the Mint cDNA synthesis kit, with priming by a TRBC-specific oligonucleotide. All cDNA was treated with uracil-DNA glycosylase and then went through a first 18-cycle PCR with the universal primers M1SS and BC2_uni_R. The paper's processing steps were these. Each sample was normalized by randomly selecting 1 million high-quality reads, each carrying a distinct molecular identifier. Instead of being binned into consensus sequences, reads with shared molecular identifiers were discarded. MiTCR, with a Q25 quality threshold and the strictest error-elimination algorithm, was used for CDR3 identification, clonotype clustering and error correction. A nonparametric unseen species model with Euler transformation was used to estimate lower-bound total TCR beta diversity. Using fastp at Q25 and MiXCR, TCRdb reprocessed the public reads and kept productive beta chains. Rows are combined by CDR3 protein, so each entry shows the most common genes and DNA. The V and J calls follow TCRdb's processing rather than the paper's. Within this sample are approximately 1,100,000 distinct CDR3 sequences, with around 43% of them counted one time only. Approximately 19% of the sample belongs to the ten largest clones.

CDR1 and CDR2 are drawn from the germline V gene: KGHDR, SFDVKD. From cysteine to phenylalanine, the CDR3 is 16 amino acids long. The kept DNA is CDR3 alone, 48 bases in frame from the first base. Germline trimming: 5 bases from V, 11 bases from J; junction bases outside gene matches: 19. With regard to this clonotype: The specificity of this receptor is unknown. No clone much larger than this one lies a single base away; base qualities are absent.

The donors were around 39 Caucasian individuals from Russia, aged roughly 6 to 100 years, who were systemically healthy. Each donor gave ten milliliters of peripheral blood, drawn into EDTA-treated Vacutainer tubes. Ficoll-Paque density-gradient centrifugation was used to isolate PBMCs, with at least 6 million obtained per sample. Trizol reagent was used to extract total RNA from the PBMCs, yielding at least 5.5 micrograms per sample. For every donor, flow cytometry on a PBMC aliquot measured the percentage of naive CD45RAhigh/CD27high T cells. The chain joins TRBV24-1 to TRBJ2-5, and 7 bases in between align with TRBD1. This TCR derives from an older woman in good health. Sequencing input: blood. The CDR3 region has the sequence CATSGGEGGRNNEQYF. The DNA sequence is given as TGTGCCACCAGTGGAGGAGAAGGGGGCAGGAACAATGAGCAGTACTTC.